Listed below are T cell receptor beta chains from one sample, sequenced in a study of blood T cell repertoires in COVID-19. Method: immunoSEQ multiplex PCR; TCRdb's copy keeps in-frame clones and lacks some. Of fewer than 300,000 clones listed, 70% to 90% are singletons. Sequencing was performed on peripheral blood. Receptors were obtained from a woman aged 45-59 years with acute or convalescent COVID-19. Both conserved end residues are part of each CDR3. The D gene is left open where the match is weak. The size field is filled for only some rows; it gives once, few, many or a size class.

v_call: TRBV19
clone_size: .
d_call: TRBD1
j_call: TRBJ1-3
cdr3_aa: CASKDRGAGNTIYF
cdr3_nt: TGTGCCAGTAAGGACAGGGGTGCTGGAAACACCATATATTTT

v_call: TRBV5-4
clone_size: .
d_call: .
j_call: TRBJ1-4
cdr3_aa: CASSPKQNEKLFF
cdr3_nt: TGTGCCAGCAGCCCTAAACAGAATGAAAAACTGTTTTTT

v_call: TRBV6-1
clone_size: .
d_call: TRBD1
j_call: TRBJ2-1
cdr3_aa: CASSGANRGSLYNEQFF
cdr3_nt: TGTGCCAGCAGTGGGGCCAACAGGGGGTCTCTCTACAATGAGCAGTTCTTC

v_call: TRBV5-4
clone_size: .
d_call: TRBD1
j_call: TRBJ2-5
cdr3_aa: CASSLRDRQETQYF
cdr3_nt: TGTGCCAGCAGCTTGAGGGACAGACAAGAGACCCAGTACTTC

v_call: TRBV28
clone_size: .
d_call: .
j_call: TRBJ2-2
cdr3_aa: CAGGGQGVTGELFF
cdr3_nt: TGTGCCGGTGGAGGGCAGGGAGTCACCGGGGAGCTGTTTTTT

v_call: TRBV5-4
clone_size: .
d_call: .
j_call: TRBJ1-6
cdr3_aa: CASSLHGNRANSPLHF
cdr3_nt: TGTGCCAGCAGCTTGCACGGGAACAGGGCCAATTCACCCCTCCACTTT

v_call: TRBV7-3
clone_size: .
d_call: .
j_call: TRBJ1-2
cdr3_aa: CASSHNGPVGGANYGYTF
cdr3_nt: TGTGCCAGCAGCCATAATGGGCCTGTGGGCGGGGCTAACTATGGCTACACCTTC

v_call: TRBV3-1/TRBV3-2
clone_size: .
d_call: .
j_call: TRBJ1-4
cdr3_aa: CASSQEGAATNEKLFF
cdr3_nt: TGTGCCAGCAGCCAAGAAGGAGCCGCAACTAATGAAAAACTGTTTTTT

v_call: TRBV5-1
clone_size: .
d_call: .
j_call: TRBJ1-4
cdr3_aa: CASSLDRPNEKLFF
cdr3_nt: TGCGCCAGCAGCTTGGACAGGCCGAATGAAAAACTGTTTTTT

v_call: TRBV19
clone_size: once
d_call: TRBD2
j_call: TRBJ2-2
cdr3_aa: CASKGGSWTGELFF
cdr3_nt: TGTGCCAGTAAGGGCGGGAGTTGGACCGGGGAGCTGTTTTTT

v_call: TRBV19
clone_size: .
d_call: TRBD1
j_call: TRBJ1-1
cdr3_aa: CASSPGGLKDTEAFF
cdr3_nt: TGTGCCAGTAGTCCAGGGGGCCTCAAGGACACTGAAGCTTTCTTT

v_call: TRBV27
clone_size: .
d_call: .
j_call: TRBJ2-7
cdr3_aa: CASSLGAVWGLEQYF
cdr3_nt: TGTGCCAGCAGTTTAGGGGCGGTGTGGGGTCTCGAGCAGTACTTC

v_call: TRBV30
clone_size: .
d_call: .
j_call: TRBJ1-1
cdr3_aa: CAWKNMLNTEAFF
cdr3_nt: TGTGCCTGGAAGAATATGCTAAACACTGAAGCTTTCTTT

v_call: TRBV19
clone_size: .
d_call: .
j_call: TRBJ1-4
cdr3_aa: CASRRQWTADEKLFF
cdr3_nt: TGTGCCAGTAGGAGGCAGTGGACAGCGGACGAAAAACTGTTTTTT

v_call: TRBV29-1
clone_size: .
d_call: .
j_call: TRBJ1-1
cdr3_aa: CSVRGTMNTEAFF
cdr3_nt: TGCAGCGTCCGAGGAACCATGAACACTGAAGCTTTCTTT

v_call: TRBV15
clone_size: .
d_call: .
j_call: TRBJ1-5
cdr3_aa: CATSTGLVGNQPQHF
cdr3_nt: TGTGCCACCAGCACCGGACTCGTTGGCAATCAGCCCCAGCATTTT

v_call: TRBV21-1
clone_size: few
d_call: .
j_call: TRBJ2-7
cdr3_aa: CAMRRLAGAPDEQYF
cdr3_nt: TGTGCCATGCGTCGACTAGCGGGAGCTCCAGACGAGCAGTACTTC

v_call: TRBV3-1/TRBV3-2
clone_size: .
d_call: TRBD2
j_call: TRBJ2-5
cdr3_aa: CASSSYGTSQYQETQYF
cdr3_nt: TGTGCCAGCAGCTCCTACGGGACTAGCCAGTACCAAGAGACCCAGTACTTC

v_call: TRBV19
clone_size: few
d_call: .
j_call: TRBJ1-1
cdr3_aa: CASSETENTEAFF
cdr3_nt: TGTGCCAGTAGTGAGACAGAGAACACTGAAGCTTTCTTT

v_call: TRBV5-1
clone_size: few
d_call: TRBD2
j_call: TRBJ2-3
cdr3_aa: CASSRTSDADTQYF
cdr3_nt: TGCGCCAGCAGCAGGACTAGCGACGCAGATACGCAGTATTTT